This entry lists 27 T cell receptor beta chains sequenced from one sample in a study of early stage breast cancer tumors. Method: immunoSEQ multiplex PCR; TCRdb's copy keeps in-frame clones and lacks some. The table has more than 8,500 clones, 78% seen once. What was sequenced was normal breast tissue next to the tumor. Receptors originate from a person in their 40s with breast cancer.

The chain uses TRBV7-9 and TRBJ1-1; D uncertain. Germline loops: CDR1 SEHNR, CDR2 FQNEAQ (reference sequence). The ends were cut back, 5 bases at V and 11 bases at J, with 18 bases in the middle. CDR3 length: 13 amino acids. CDR3 residues: CASSQKSIGRAFF. The CDR3 region has the DNA TGTGCCAGCAGCCAAAAGTCCATCGGGAGGGCTTTCTTT.

The rearrangement links TRBV5-1 to TRBJ2-3; D tentatively fits TRBD1 or TRBD2 (5 bases each). The CDR3 is 18 residues long. CDR1 is SGHRS, CDR2 YFSETQ, per germline. Trimming cost V 0 bases and J 2 bases, with 19 bases left between them. The CDR3 loop reads CASSLGAFGGAATDTQYF. The CDR3, as DNA: TGCGCCAGCAGCTTGGGGGCTTTTGGGGGAGCGGCCACAGATACGCAGTATTTT.

This clone is categorized as medium-sized (0.01 to 0.1%). The chain combines TRBV28 with TRBJ2-7, with D unclear. The CDR3 is 12 amino acids. Trimming took 5 bases from V and 9 from J, leaving 14 bases between them. The V gene's germline CDR1 is MDHEN and CDR2 SYDVKM. The CDR3 protein is CASSATSGWQYF. Written as DNA, the CDR3 is TGTGCCAGCAGTGCCACTTCAGGTTGGCAGTACTTC.

The chain uses TRBV6-1 and TRBJ1-1; D unclear. Trimming stripped 4 bases from V and 4 bases from J, with 10 bases between. Germline V lookup: CDR1 MNHNS, CDR2 SASEGT. The CDR3 sequence is 13 residues long. The CDR3, as DNA: TGTGCCAGCAGTGCTTCCCTTGTCACTGAAGCTTTCTTT. It translates to CASSASLVTEAFF.

The chain recombines TRBV4-1 with TRBJ1-5; D call uncertain. V was pared by 1 base and J by 6 bases, with 10 bases between. Germline lookup yields CDR1 MGHRA and CDR2 YSYEKL. This CDR3 has 14 amino acids. In nucleotides, the CDR3 is TGCGCCAGCAGCCAAGGAGGGCATTTTCAGCCCCAGCATTTT. Protein product: CASSQGGHFQPQHF.

The genes are TRBV9 and TRBJ2-2, with TRBD1 matching over 7 bases. CDR1 is SGDLS, CDR2 YYNGEE, per germline. The trim removed 5 bases at V and 5 bases at J, leaving 9 bases unmatched. This CDR3 comprises 15 residues. In nucleotides, the CDR3 is TGTGCCAGCAGTCCGACCGGGACAGCAACCGGGGAGCTGTTTTTT. Protein sequence: CASSPTGTATGELFF.

This chain joins TRBV19 and TRBJ1-1; D not resolved. The V end was cut by 5 bases, the J end by 2 bases, with 12 bases between. Germline V lookup: CDR1 LNHDA, CDR2 SQIVND (reference sequence). This CDR3 spans 14 amino acids. For the CDR3, the DNA is TGTGCCAGTAGTCCCTGGGCCGGAAACACTGAAGCTTTCTTT. This encodes CASSPWAGNTEAFF.

This chain links TRBV14 with TRBJ2-7; D remains unclear. The V end was cut by 1 base, the J end by 6 bases, with 4 bases between. Germline V lookup: CDR1 SGHDN, CDR2 FVKESK. The CDR3 loop spans 11 amino acids. DNA for the CDR3: TGTGCCAGCAGCCAAGGGGGCGAGCAGTACTTC. Its translation is CASSQGGEQYF. Filled out from reference TRBV14 and TRBJ2-7, the complete variable domain reads EAGVTQFPSHSVIEKGQTVTLRCDPISGHDNLYWYRRVMGKEIKFLLHFVKESKQDESGMPNNRFLAERTGGTYSTLKVQPAELEDSGVYFCASSQGGEQYFGPGTRLTVT.

This clone was seen more than once but under ten times. V usage is TRBV7-3 and J usage is TRBJ2-1; 9 bases are shared with TRBD2. Looked up from germline, CDR1 is SGHTA and CDR2 is FQGTGA. The CDR3 runs to 14 residues. After removal of 2 bases from V and 9 bases from J, the junction contained 5 bases not matched to a gene. This chain's CDR3 is CASSLAIAGAEQFF. As DNA, the CDR3 is TGTGCCAGCAGCTTAGCGATAGCGGGAGCTGAGCAGTTCTTC. Based on the CDR3 plus reference TRBV7-3 and TRBJ2-1, the full variable domain is GAGVSQTPSNKVTEKGKYVELRCDPISGHTALYWYRQSLGQGPEFLIYFQGTGAADDSGLPNDRFFAVRPEGSVSTLKIQRTERGDSAVYLCASSLAIAGAEQFFGPGTRLTVL.

The chain combines TRBV9 with TRBJ2-3, with 9 bases lining up with TRBD2. J was trimmed by 3 bases and V by 6 bases; bases with no gene match: 8. CDR3 size: 15 residues. Germline CDR1 is SGDLS and CDR2 is YYNGEE. CDR3 coding DNA: TGTGCCAGCAAAGGGGGTAGCGGGAGTACAGATACGCAGTATTTT. It encodes CASKGGSGSTDTQYF.

This sequence joins TRBV4-1 and TRBJ1-4; no reliable D call. The CDR3 spans 16 residues. V was cut by 1 base and J by 7 bases, with 16 bases left in between. Germline assignment: CDR1 MGHRA and CDR2 YSYEKL. In DNA, the CDR3 is TGCGCCAGCAGCCAAGGACTCCAAGACCGGGGTGAAAAACTGTTTTTT. Translated: CASSQGLQDRGEKLFF.

CDR3 sequence reads: CASSVGGLSNQPQHF. Written as DNA, the CDR3 is TGTGCCAGCAGCGTAGGGGGACTTAGCAATCAGCCCCAGCATTTT. This sequence joins TRBV9 and TRBJ1-5, with D maybe TRBD1 (5 bases). The CDR3 runs to 15 residues. The germline V gene has CDR1 SGDLS and CDR2 YYNGEE. Between the trimmed V and J ends, which lost 0 bases and 0 bases, there was a span of 7 bases.

The chain employs TRBV19 and TRBJ1-1; tentatively, D is TRBD1 (5 bases). The CDR3 has 14 residues. CDR1 is LNHDA and CDR2 is SQIVND in the germline V gene (reference sequence). Trimming removed 5 bases at V and 1 base at J, with 11 bases between. The CDR3 protein is CASSPQTGNTEAFF. The DNA for the CDR3 is TGTGCCAGTAGTCCCCAAACAGGGAACACTGAAGCTTTCTTT.

This sequence joins TRBV5-1 and TRBJ2-1; 7 positions match TRBD2. Germline assignment: CDR1 SGHRS and CDR2 YFSETQ. This CDR3 contains 14 residues. After removal of 0 bases from V and 8 bases from J, the junction contained 5 bases not matched to a gene. CDR3 in DNA: TGCGCCAGCAGCTTGGGCGAGCGGGGAGATGAGCAGTTCTTC. The encoded protein is CASSLGERGDEQFF.

The chain has TRBV4-2 and TRBJ1-1, with 8 bases aligning to TRBD1. From germline, CDR1 is LGHNA and CDR2 YNFKEQ. V was pared by 0 bases and J by 0 bases, with 6 bases of the junction left unmatched. The CDR3 contains 17 residues. CDR3 bases: TGTGCCAGCAGCCAAGATCTCGCGACAGGGGTGAACACTGAAGCTTTCTTT. It specifies CASSQDLATGVNTEAFF.

The V gene is TRBV5-5, the J gene TRBJ1-3, with 9 bases matching TRBD1. CDR1 is SGHKS, CDR2 YYEKEE, per germline (reference sequence). The V and J ends lost 4 bases and 0 bases, in that order; junction bases with no gene match: 11. The CDR3 is made up of 18 amino acids. In nucleotides, the CDR3 is TGTGCCAGCAGCCCCTGGGGGACAGGGTCGTTCTCTGGAAACACCATATATTTT. It codes for CASSPWGTGSFSGNTIYF.

In this sample, this clone is medium-sized. One junction end does not reproduce the germline sequence, and a read error may be involved. J is TRBJ1-2 and V is TRBV7-7, with TRBD1 as a possible D gene (6 bases). Per germline, CDR1 SSHAT and CDR2 FNYEAQ (reference sequence). The CDR3 has 17 amino acids. The CDR3 region has the DNA TGTGCTAGCAGCTCCAGCCCCGCCTCGCGGGGGGCGAATGGCTACACCTTC. Translated: CASSSSPASRGANGYTF.

This sequence joins TRBV5-1 and TRBJ2-2; D is unclear. The CDR3 runs 14 residues. The V end was cut by 2 bases, the J end by 2 bases, with 7 bases between. Germline V gene lookup returns CDR1 SGHRS and CDR2 YFSETQ. The CDR3 DNA is TGCGCCAGCAGCTTTATGGACAACACCGGGGAGCTGTTTTTT. Protein product: CASSFMDNTGELFF.

This chain links TRBV7-8 with TRBJ2-3; 8 bases agree with TRBD1. The germline V gene has CDR1 SGHVS and CDR2 FQNEAQ. V was pared by 4 bases and J by 2 bases, with 5 bases of the junction left unmatched. This CDR3 comprises 15 residues. The DNA of the CDR3 is TGTGCCAGCAGCTCCAGACAGGGGATCACAGATACGCAGTATTTT. It is translated as CASSSRQGITDTQYF.

A few counts support this clone. The chain uses TRBV18 and TRBJ2-7; TRBD1 aligns across 7 bases. J lost 6 bases, V lost 6 bases, and 11 bases had no gene match. The CDR3 runs 14 residues. The germline gives CDR1 KGHSH, CDR2 LQKENI. The CDR3 here is CASSPRQGVSEQYF. As DNA, the CDR3 is TGTGCCAGCTCCCCTCGACAGGGCGTAAGCGAGCAGTACTTC.

The rearrangement joins TRBV5-1 to TRBJ2-5; 15 nucleotides line up with TRBD2. This CDR3 contains 18 residues. The junction had 10 bases not matched to a gene; V was cut back by 3 bases and J by 4 bases. Germline V gene data show CDR1 as SGHRS and CDR2 as YFSETQ. The CDR3 nucleotides read TGCGCCAGCAGCTGGGGGGGGACTAGCGGGAGGATCAGAGAGACCCAGTACTTC. It encodes CASSWGGTSGRIRETQYF. The full variable domain, rest sourced from reference TRBV5-1 and TRBJ2-5, is KAGVTQTPRYLIKTRGQQVTLSCSPISGHRSVSWYQQTPGQGLQFLFEYFSETQRNKGNFPGRFSGRQFSNSRSEMNVSTLELGDSALYLCASSWGGTSGRIRETQYFGPGTRLLVL.

This clone was seen a single time. The chain carries TRBV30 and TRBJ2-5; TRBD2 matches 13 bases. The V and J ends lost 3 bases and 5 bases, in that order; junction bases with no gene match: 6. The germline V gene encodes CDR1 GTSNPN and CDR2 SVGIG (reference sequence). CDR3 length: 15 amino acids. Written as DNA, the CDR3 is TGTGCCTGGAGACTAGCGGGAGGGCCCGTCGAGACCCAGTACTTC. This codes for CAWRLAGGPVETQYF. Full variable domain (outside the CDR3, taken from reference TRBV30 and TRBJ2-5): SQTIHQWPATLVQPVGSPLSLECTVEGTSNPNLYWYRQAAGRGLQLLFYSVGIGQISSEVPQNLSASRPQDRQFILSSKKLLLSDSGFYLCAWRLAGGPVETQYFGPGTRLLVL.

V gene TRBV10-3 combines with J gene TRBJ1-5; TRBD1 aligns across 8 bases. The CDR3 spans 14 residues. The germline V gene encodes CDR1 ENHRY and CDR2 SYGVKD. The trim removed 7 bases at V and 4 bases at J, leaving 6 bases unmatched. The CDR3 loop is CAINSGQENQPQHF. CDR3 nucleotide sequence: TGTGCCATCAACTCGGGACAGGAAAATCAGCCCCAGCATTTT.

This chain links TRBV30 with TRBJ2-7; 9 bases agree with TRBD1. The CDR3 is 13 amino acids. V was clipped by 5 bases and J by 10 bases; unmatched bases: 12. Germline CDR1 reads GTSNPN; CDR2 reads SVGIG (reference sequence). CDR3 bases: TGTGCCTGGCAGGGACAGGGCCAGATCTACCAGTACTTC. It is translated as CAWQGQGQIYQYF.

J is TRBJ1-3 and V is TRBV10-3; D not certain. The CDR3 is 15 residues long. Looked up from germline, CDR1 is ENHRY and CDR2 is SYGVKD. The V end lost 11 bases, the J end lost 0 bases, and 17 bases lay between the germline ends. The CDR3 spells CAATPDGISGNTIYF. CDR3 sequence (DNA): TGTGCCGCGACCCCCGACGGTATCTCTGGAAACACCATATATTTT.

This clone was seen a few times. The gene calls are TRBV4-2 and TRBJ1-2; D is perhaps TRBD1 (5 bases). The CDR3 is 15 amino acids. Between the trimmed V and J ends, which lost 3 bases and 2 bases, there was a span of 13 bases. Germline V gene data show CDR1 as LGHNA and CDR2 as YNFKEQ. This CDR3 is CASSQSSGVNYGYTF. In DNA form, the CDR3 reads TGTGCCAGCAGCCAGTCCTCGGGGGTAAACTATGGCTACACCTTC.

The CDR3: CASSYLAGGTETQYF. DNA for the CDR3: TGTGCCAGCAGTTACTTAGCGGGAGGGACAGAGACCCAGTACTTC. This chain connects TRBV6-5 to TRBJ2-5, with TRBD2 identical over 11 bases. The J segment lost 4 bases and the V segment lost 1 base, leaving 2 bases of the junction unmatched. Germline V gene sequence: CDR1 MNHEY, CDR2 SVGAGI. The CDR3 contains 15 residues.